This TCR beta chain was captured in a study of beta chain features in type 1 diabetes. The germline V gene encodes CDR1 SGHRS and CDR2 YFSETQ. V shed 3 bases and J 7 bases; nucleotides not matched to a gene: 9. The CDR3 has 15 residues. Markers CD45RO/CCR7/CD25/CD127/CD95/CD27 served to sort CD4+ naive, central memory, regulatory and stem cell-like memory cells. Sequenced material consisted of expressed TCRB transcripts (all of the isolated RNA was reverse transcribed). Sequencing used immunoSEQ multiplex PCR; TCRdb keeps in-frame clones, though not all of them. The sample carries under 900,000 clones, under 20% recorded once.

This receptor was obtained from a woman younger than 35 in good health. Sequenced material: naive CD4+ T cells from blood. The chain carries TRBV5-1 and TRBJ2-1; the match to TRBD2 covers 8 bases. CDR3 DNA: TGCGCCAGCAGCTCGGGAGGGAGGGCCTGGAATGAGCAGTTCTTC. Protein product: CASSSGGRAWNEQFF.